This T cell receptor (beta chain) was recorded in a study of CD8 T cells in Susac syndrome. The sequenced target, TCR beta, came from blood CD8+ and CD4+ T cells. Controls were age- and sex-matched healthy donors. Through negative isolation, CD4+ and CD8+ T cells were obtained, while TEMRA cells were enriched using FACS. The ends were cut back, 6 bases at V and 2 bases at J, with 22 bases in the middle. The length of the CDR3 is 17 residues. From germline, CDR1 is MNHEY and CDR2 SVGEGT. RNA was extracted with the RNeasy kit, and a quantity of about 0.45 to 1 ug was reverse transcribed using random hexamers. Multiplex PCR with immunoSEQ amplified the TCR beta CDR3 across 54 Vbeta and 13 Jbeta. TCRdb ran MiXCR on the immunoSEQ multiplex PCR reads and lists one entry per CDR3 protein. There are 100,000 or so distinct CDR3 sequences in the sample; 85% to 95% occur only once, and approximately 0.13% lies in the top ten.

The source material was CD8+ T cells from PBMCs. The rearrangement uses TRBV6-2 or TRBV6-3 and TRBJ2-5, with D perhaps matching TRBD2 (5 bases). The sequence was obtained from a human donor in good health. CDR3: CASRIKTPTTPQETQYF. CDR3 nucleotide sequence: TGTGCCAGCAGGATAAAAACCCCGACTACGCCACAAGAGACCCAGTACTTC.